This T cell receptor (beta chain) was obtained from a study of a mutant IDH1 vaccine in newly diagnosed glioma. Across the study: Vaccines began 4-6 weeks after radiotherapy alone, or with temozolomide cycles. Previous treatment comprised radiotherapy, temozolomide, or both, mostly both.

TCRdb keeps only in-frame clones here, not all; method: immunoSEQ multiplex PCR. This repertoire shows about 32,000 clones, 75% to 85% found once; its top ten account for approximately 25%. This sample's time point: week 11, during vaccination. The study gave 300 ug of mutant IDH1 20-mer peptide per vaccine dose, with topical imiquimod. The germline CDR1 and CDR2 sequences are SGHRS and YFSETQ. The CDR3 runs to 13 residues. The V and J ends lost 6 bases and 5 bases, in that order; junction bases with no gene match: 4. Comments on this clone: The target antigen is unknown.

The receptor was derived from a man younger than 45 with glioma. The rearrangement links TRBV5-1 to TRBJ2-2; 7 positions agree with TRBD2. The sample was PBMCs, taken from a glioma patient whose treatment included an IDH1 peptide vaccine. CDR3 residues: CASTPGLTGELFF. CDR3 DNA sequence: TGCGCCAGCACACCGGGACTAACCGGGGAGCTGTTTTTT.